This T cell receptor (beta chain) was identified during a study of blood T cell repertoires in COVID-19. Deletions cut 2 bases from V and 9 bases from J, with 10 bases between. The CDR3 extends over 12 amino acids. Germline V gene lookup returns CDR1 MNHEY and CDR2 SVGAGI. The protocol was immunoSEQ multiplex PCR, while the TCRdb copy is restricted to in-frame clones and leaves out a portion. The top ten clones hold 2.5% to 3% of a sample with 190,000 or so clones, around 83% of them seen once. The sequence was collected from a man aged 45-65 years with active or convalescent COVID-19. The rearrangement joins TRBV6-5 to TRBJ1-1, with unresolved D. The material sequenced was peripheral blood. The CDR3 protein is CASSYAGYKAFF. In nucleotides, the CDR3 is TGTGCCAGCAGTTACGCGGGGTATAAAGCTTTCTTT.